These 20 T cell receptor beta chains originate from one sample sequenced in a study of cytomegalovirus exposure and HLA in healthy donors. This PCR relied on a set of 60 Vbeta primers and 13 Jbeta primers. The protocol was immunoSEQ multiplex PCR, while the TCRdb copy is restricted to in-frame clones and leaves out a portion. The sample lists about 100,000 clones, 65% to 80% occurring once. The sequenced sample was PBMCs. These receptors originate from a man aged 40-49 years in good health and CMV-seropositive.

The V gene is TRBV9, the J gene TRBJ1-4, with 11 bases lining up with TRBD1. The CDR3 covers 18 residues. The J segment lost 5 bases and the V segment lost 4 bases, leaving 13 bases of the junction unmatched. CDR1 is SGDLS, CDR2 YYNGEE, per germline. The CDR3 loop is CASSPQRRTGGPNEKLFF. DNA of the CDR3: TGTGCCAGCAGCCCACAAAGAAGGACAGGGGGCCCGAATGAAAAACTGTTTTTT.

The gene calls are TRBV5-4 and TRBJ2-1, with 8 bases identical to TRBD1. The germline gives CDR1 SGHNT, CDR2 YYREEE (reference sequence). The CDR3 is 12 residues long. The junction had 2 bases not matched to a gene; V was cut back by 5 bases and J by 7 bases. The chain's CDR3 is CASSRDRNEQFF. CDR3 DNA: TGTGCCAGCAGTCGGGACAGGAATGAGCAGTTCTTC.

In its sample, this clone was seen a few times. The V and J genes are TRBV10-3 and TRBJ2-5; D is unresolved. CDR3 size: 14 residues. Trimming took 3 bases from V and 1 from J, leaving 9 bases between them. Germline assignment: CDR1 ENHRY and CDR2 SYGVKD. For the CDR3, the DNA is TGTGCCATCAGTGACTACAGTGCCCAAGAGACCCAGTACTTC. Its protein product is CAISDYSAQETQYF.

In DNA form, the CDR3 reads TGTGCCAGTAGTACCTATCCCCGGGGGGCGAACACTGAAGCTTTCTTT. Translating it yields CASSTYPRGANTEAFF. V is TRBV19 and J is TRBJ1-1; the D gene is possibly TRBD1 (6 bases). There are 16 residues in the CDR3. Trimming left V 4 bases short and J 1 base short, with 16 bases between. The germline V gene has CDR1 LNHDA and CDR2 SQIVND (reference sequence).

The chain's CDR3 is CASSDLVNEKLFF. The CDR3 coding sequence is TGTGCCAGCAGTGACTTAGTTAATGAAAAACTGTTTTTT. This chain connects TRBV2 to TRBJ1-4; the D is unclear. V lost 3 bases and J lost 4, with 6 bases in between. Germline loops: CDR1 SNHLY, CDR2 FYNNEI. This CDR3 spans 13 amino acids.

V gene TRBV10-3 combines with J gene TRBJ1-1; D is perhaps TRBD1 (5 bases). This CDR3 has 13 residues. Trimming stripped 11 bases from V and 2 bases from J, with 15 bases between. Germline assignment: CDR1 ENHRY and CDR2 SYGVKD. The CDR3 DNA is TGTGCCCATTCGGGGGGGTTAAACACTGAAGCTTTCTTT. Translated: CAHSGGLNTEAFF.

This clone was detected a few times. The chain has TRBV29-1 and TRBJ1-4; TRBD1 agrees at 8 bases. Looked up from germline, CDR1 is SQVTM and CDR2 is ANQGSEA. The CDR3 has 14 residues. Unmatched junction bases numbered 8, after V lost 4 bases and J lost 7 bases. The chain's CDR3 is CSVGVGTGSEKLFF. CDR3 nucleotides: TGCAGCGTTGGTGTAGGGACAGGTAGTGAAAAACTGTTTTTT.

The V gene is TRBV5-6, the J gene TRBJ2-3, with a weak D call TRBD1 (6 bases). V lost 0 bases and J lost 1, with 15 bases in between. Germline lookup yields CDR1 SGHDT and CDR2 YYEEEE. This CDR3 is 17 amino acids long. The CDR3 DNA reads as TGTGCCAGCAGCTTGGCTGGGACACCGCTAGGCACAGATACGCAGTATTTT. It encodes CASSLAGTPLGTDTQYF.

CDR3 DNA sequence: TGTGCCACTACAGGGGAAATCTCTGGAAACACCATATATTTT. This gives the protein CATTGEISGNTIYF. The J gene is TRBJ1-3, the V gene TRBV10-3, with TRBD1 matching 7 bases. The germline V gene has CDR1 ENHRY and CDR2 SYGVKD. Losses at the gene ends were 10 bases for V and 0 bases for J; bases not matched to a gene: 6. The CDR3 covers 14 residues.

The rearrangement uses TRBV2 and TRBJ2-5, with 10 bases aligning to TRBD1. TRBJ2-7 matches the DNA end more closely, so the J call is doubtful. Germline CDR1 is SNHLY and CDR2 is FYNNEI. The CDR3 has 14 residues. This chain's CDR3 is CASRGQGISYEQYF. CDR3 coding DNA: TGTGCCAGCAGGGGACAGGGGATCTCCTACGAGCAGTACTTC.

The rearrangement joins TRBV27 to TRBJ1-5; possible D gene TRBD1, 5 bases. CDR3 size: 15 residues. CDR1 and CDR2 (germline): MNHEY, SMNVEV (reference sequence). Trimming cost V 5 bases and J 0 bases, with 11 bases left between them. The CDR3 bases are TGTGCCAGCAGTATAAACAGGTATAGCAATCAGCCCCAGCATTTT. Translation: CASSINRYSNQPQHF.

V usage is TRBV6-5 and J usage is TRBJ2-1, with 8 bases fitting TRBD2. V lost 5 bases and J lost 8; bases outside the gene matches: 5. Germline loops: CDR1 MNHEY, CDR2 SVGAGI. The CDR3 is made up of 13 amino acids. CDR3 nucleotides: TGTGCCAGCAGTAAACTAGCGGTCGATGAGCAGTTCTTC. Its translation: CASSKLAVDEQFF.

This clone turned up a few times. The rearrangement uses TRBV7-8 and TRBJ1-2, with D perhaps matching TRBD1 (5 bases). CDR1 is SGHVS and CDR2 is FQNEAQ in the germline V gene. V was shortened by 1 base and J by 4 bases, with 19 bases between the two germline ends. The CDR3 consists of 17 residues. Here the CDR3 reads CASSLGPPGPGGYGYTF. Written as DNA, the CDR3 is TGTGCCAGCAGCTTAGGGCCTCCGGGGCCGGGAGGCTATGGCTACACCTTC.

The chain carries TRBV18 and TRBJ2-7; D may be TRBD1 (5 bases). The CDR3 consists of 17 residues. Germline assignment: CDR1 KGHSH and CDR2 LQKENI. The V and J ends lost 3 bases and 1 base respectively, with 19 bases between them. The CDR3 loop reads CASSPYAGSLPSYEQYF. In DNA form, the CDR3 reads TGTGCCAGCTCACCTTATGCAGGGTCTCTTCCGTCCTACGAGCAGTACTTC. Together with reference TRBV18 and TRBJ2-7, the CDR3 gives the full variable domain: NAGVMQNPRHLVRRRGQEARLRCSPMKGHSHVYWYRQLPEEGLKFMVYLQKENIIDESGMPKERFSAEFPKEGPSILRIQQVVRGDSAAYFCASSPYAGSLPSYEQYFGPGTRLTVT.

This clone was seen once. The chain joins TRBV5-4 to TRBJ1-1; TRBD1 matches at 9 bases. Trimming took 4 bases from V and 4 from J; bases not matched to a gene: 5. Per the germline V gene, CDR1 is SGHNT and CDR2 is YYREEE (reference sequence). The CDR3 runs to 14 residues. The CDR3 region has the DNA TGTGCCAGCAGCGGTGGACAGGGGACCACTGAAGCTTTCTTT. Its translation is CASSGGQGTTEAFF.

The chain links TRBV19 to TRBJ2-3, with 10 positions matching TRBD2. The CDR3 consists of 16 residues. Germline V gives CDR1 LNHDA, CDR2 SQIVND (reference sequence). The V and J ends lost 3 bases and 0 bases, in that order; junction bases with no gene match: 3. CDR3 amino acids: CASSILAGGSTDTQYF. CDR3 DNA sequence: TGTGCCAGTAGTATTTTAGCGGGGGGTAGCACAGATACGCAGTATTTT.

The chain employs TRBV7-9 and TRBJ1-4; no definite D call. The germline gives CDR1 SEHNR, CDR2 FQNEAQ (reference sequence). CDR3 length: 16 residues. V lost 0 bases and J 4 bases, leaving 12 bases between the germline ends. CDR3 nucleotide sequence: TGTGCCAGCAGCTTAGCCCCAGGAAACATTAATGAAAAACTGTTTTTT. As protein: CASSLAPGNINEKLFF. The variable domain in full, completed from reference TRBV7-9 and TRBJ1-4, reads DTGVSQNPRHKITKRGQNVTFRCDPISEHNRLYWYRQTLGQGPEFLTYFQNEAQLEKSRLLSDRFSAERPKGSFSTLEIQRTEQGDSAMYLCASSLAPGNINEKLFFGSGTQLSVL.

This chain links TRBV27 with TRBJ2-3; no clear D. Germline CDR1 reads MNHEY; CDR2 reads SMNVEV (reference sequence). This CDR3 has 14 residues. Between the trimmed V and J ends, which lost 5 bases and 2 bases, there was a span of 11 bases. The CDR3: CASSPTPNTDTQYF. CDR3 sequence (DNA): TGTGCCAGCAGTCCAACCCCTAACACAGATACGCAGTATTTT.

The chain couples TRBV13 to TRBJ1-3; possibly TRBD1 for D (5 bases). V gave up 1 base and J gave up 4 bases, with 14 bases separating them. The CDR3 sequence is 16 residues long. Germline CDR1 PRHDT, CDR2 FYEKMQ (reference sequence). CDR3 sequence (DNA): TGTGCCAGCAGCTTAGCCACAGGCTTTTTAGGAAACACCATATATTTT. Its translation is CASSLATGFLGNTIYF.

The chain is built from TRBV4-3 and TRBJ1-5; D gene ambiguous. Trimming stripped 3 bases from V and 5 bases from J, with 11 bases between. From germline, CDR1 is LGHNA and CDR2 YSLEER. This CDR3 has 14 amino acids. CDR3 in amino acids: CASSQTSGYQPQHF. Here the CDR3 DNA reads TGCGCCAGCAGCCAGACGTCCGGGTATCAGCCCCAGCATTTT.